This TCR beta chain emerged from a study of blood T cell repertoires in COVID-19. Study-level information: Acute and convalescent COVID-19 specimens originated in the United States, Italy and Spain. PBMCs, B-cell-depleted T cells, or T cells were the source of the cDNA or gDNA that made up the material.

With 6 bases clipped from V and 7 bases from J, the junction kept 10 bases outside the gene matches. The CDR3 runs 15 residues. Germline V gives CDR1 SQVTM, CDR2 ANQGSEA. The authors' processing: By means of reference gene primer amplification, nucleated cell counts were estimated. The table came from immunoSEQ multiplex PCR; TCRdb's copy has only in-frame clones and leaves some out. The V and J calls and clone size are taken from that table; D and trimming were inferred from the DNA. This table holds about 89,000 clones, about 87% found once. Sequencing used peripheral blood. This sequence originates from a man aged 55 to 69 with acute or convalescent COVID-19. The chain carries TRBV29-1 and TRBJ1-4; 11 bases fit TRBD1. The CDR3 DNA sequence: TGCAGCGTAGCCGGGACAGGGGGACGGGGTGAAAAACTGTTTTTT. It specifies CSVAGTGGRGEKLFF. Full variable domain (remainder filled in from reference TRBV29-1 and TRBJ1-4): SAVISQKPSRDICQRGTSLTIQCQVDSQVTMMFWYRQQPGQSLTLIATANQGSEATYESGFVIDKFPISRPNLTFSTLTVSNMSPEDSSIYLCSVAGTGGRGEKLFFGSGTQLSVL.